Listed here are 19 T cell receptor beta chains from one sample, sequenced in a study of blood T cell repertoires in COVID-19. Clones were sequenced by immunoSEQ multiplex PCR, and TCRdb holds only the in-frame ones, with some missing. There are fewer than 200,000 clones in the sample; around 86% occur only once, and roughly 25% lies in the top ten. The sample was PBMCs or T cells enriched from blood (not recorded which). The receptors were sampled from a woman aged 40 to 49 in a cohort exposed to, infected with or recovered from COVID-19 (not recorded which).

The chain has TRBV7-9 and TRBJ2-5; 9 bases map to TRBD1. Per the germline V gene, CDR1 is SEHNR and CDR2 is FQNEAQ (reference sequence). The CDR3 consists of 15 residues. After removal of 5 bases from V and 4 bases from J, the junction contained 8 bases not matched to a gene. Here the CDR3 reads CASSTTYRGLETQYF. CDR3 DNA sequence: TGTGCCAGCAGCACTACCTACAGGGGGCTAGAGACCCAGTACTTC.

The chain has TRBV13 and TRBJ1-1, with D hard to call. Trimming shortened V by 4 bases and J by 4 bases, and 19 bases separated the two germline ends. The CDR3 runs to 16 residues. The germline gives CDR1 PRHDT, CDR2 FYEKMQ (reference sequence). The CDR3 sequence is CASSSRSAGMGTEAFF. CDR3 coding DNA: TGTGCCAGCAGCTCTAGGTCGGCGGGAATGGGCACTGAAGCTTTCTTT.

This clone has just one count. The chain links TRBV7-8 to TRBJ2-1; 7 bases match TRBD2. The J segment lost 0 bases and the V segment lost 5 bases, leaving 4 bases of the junction unmatched. Per germline, CDR1 SGHVS and CDR2 FQNEAQ. CDR3 length equals 15 residues. In DNA form, the CDR3 reads TGTGCCAGCAGCCCGCGGGGGAGCTCCTACAATGAGCAGTTCTTC. Protein sequence: CASSPRGSSYNEQFF.

V gene TRBV18 combines with J gene TRBJ1-4; D might be TRBD1 (6 bases). The CDR3 spans 16 residues. CDR1 is KGHSH, CDR2 LQKENI, per germline. The V and J ends lost 6 bases and 1 base respectively, with 15 bases between them. CDR3 protein: CASSPRQGGTNEKLFF. The CDR3 nucleotides are TGTGCCAGCTCGCCCCGTCAAGGGGGAACTAATGAAAAACTGTTTTTT.

The gene calls are TRBV7-2 and TRBJ1-2; no clear D. The length of the CDR3 is 14 residues. Trimming left V 4 bases short and J 2 bases short, with 11 bases between. CDR1 SGHTA and CDR2 FQGNSA come from the germline V gene. The CDR3: CASSSSGGNYGYTF. In DNA form, the CDR3 reads TGTGCCAGCAGCTCATCAGGCGGGAACTATGGCTACACCTTC.

This clone was observed a single time. The chain carries TRBV6-5 and TRBJ2-6; no clear D. V lost 1 base and J lost 3, with 4 bases in between. The CDR3 consists of 14 residues. The V gene's germline CDR1 is MNHEY and CDR2 SVGAGI. The CDR3 sequence is CASSYFYGANVLTF. Here the CDR3 DNA reads TGTGCCAGCAGTTACTTTTATGGGGCCAACGTCCTGACTTTC.

V gene TRBV6-1 combines with J gene TRBJ1-6; 9 nucleotides agree with TRBD1. There are 14 residues in the CDR3. The germline V gene encodes CDR1 MNHNS and CDR2 SASEGT. V lost 6 bases and J lost 7; bases outside the gene matches: 4. In DNA, the CDR3 is TGTGCCAGCAGGCACAGGGGGCTGAATTCACCCCTCCACTTT. The encoded protein is CASRHRGLNSPLHF.

The rearrangement joins TRBV6-4 to TRBJ1-1; 7 bases map to TRBD1. Trimming cost V 5 bases and J 4 bases; bases outside gene matches: 10. This CDR3 contains 15 residues. Germline values: CDR1 MRHNA, CDR2 SNTAGT. The CDR3 loop reads CASSLNTGVGTEAFF. CDR3 DNA sequence: TGTGCCAGCAGTCTGAATACAGGGGTTGGCACTGAAGCTTTCTTT.

This rearrangement joins TRBV19 to TRBJ1-1; unclear D gene. The CDR3 contains 13 residues. The germline V and J ends were trimmed by 5 bases and 4 bases, with 11 bases remaining between them. CDR1 and CDR2 from the germline V gene are LNHDA and SQIVND (reference sequence). The CDR3 sequence: CASSPGKGTEAFF. The DNA of the CDR3 is TGTGCCAGTAGTCCCGGGAAGGGCACTGAAGCTTTCTTT.

The rearrangement uses TRBV28 and TRBJ1-6, with 8 bases lining up with TRBD1. Per the germline V gene, CDR1 is MDHEN and CDR2 is SYDVKM. V shed 3 bases, J shed 10 bases, and the junction held 14 bases outside the gene matches. The CDR3 covers 17 residues. The CDR3 sequence: CASSFPNPDRGGSPLHF. DNA of the CDR3: TGTGCCAGCAGTTTCCCCAACCCAGACAGGGGAGGCTCACCCCTCCACTTT. Using reference TRBV28 and TRBJ1-6 for the parts outside the CDR3, the full variable domain is DVKVTQSSRYLVKRTGEKVFLECVQDMDHENMFWYRQDPGLGLRLIYFSYDVKMKEKGDIPEGYSVSREKKERFSLILESASTNQTSMYLCASSFPNPDRGGSPLHFGNGTRLTVT.

The chain links TRBV25-1 to TRBJ1-2; D not certain. The CDR3 contains 12 residues. V gave up 4 bases and J gave up 7 bases, with 10 bases separating them. Germline loops: CDR1 MGHDK, CDR2 SYGVNS. CDR3: CASSVGVGGYTF. CDR3 DNA sequence: TGTGCCAGCAGTGTCGGGGTGGGTGGCTACACCTTC.

This clone was counted a few times. The rearrangement joins TRBV7-9 to TRBJ1-3; D may be TRBD1 (6 bases). CDR3 length: 16 residues. Between the trimmed V and J ends, which lost 4 bases and 0 bases, there was a span of 13 bases. Germline CDR1 reads SEHNR; CDR2 reads FQNEAQ (reference sequence). CDR3 protein: CASSYQGTDSGNTIYF. The CDR3 DNA reads TGTGCCAGCAGCTACCAGGGGACGGACTCTGGAAACACCATATATTTT.

The chain is built from TRBV6-1 and TRBJ1-2; 8 bases match TRBD1. V was pared by 4 bases and J by 2 bases, with 9 bases of the junction left unmatched. This CDR3 has 16 residues. The germline V gene has CDR1 MNHNS and CDR2 SASEGT. CDR3 loop: CASSGAGQVRNYGYTF. The CDR3 coding sequence is TGTGCCAGCAGTGGCGCGGGACAGGTCAGGAACTATGGCTACACCTTC.

The V and J genes are TRBV10-3 and TRBJ2-2, with 8 bases that match TRBD2. V lost 8 bases to trimming and J lost 5 bases; unmatched junction nucleotides: 7. The CDR3 has 14 amino acids. CDR1 is ENHRY and CDR2 is SYGVKD in the germline V gene. This CDR3 reads CAIRGGLRTGELFF. As DNA, the CDR3 is TGTGCCATCCGGGGGGGGCTACGTACCGGGGAGCTGTTTTTT.

CDR3 in DNA: TGTGCCAGCAGCGTAGGGCAGCGGGACACCGGGGAGCTGTTTTTT. This translates into CASSVGQRDTGELFF. The chain combines TRBV9 with TRBJ2-2; D perhaps matches TRBD2 (6 bases). The germline gives CDR1 SGDLS, CDR2 YYNGEE. The CDR3 is 15 amino acids. V was clipped by 0 bases and J by 3 bases, with 9 bases between them.

This chain links TRBV25-1 with TRBJ2-1; the D is unclear. Trimming cost V 3 bases and J 8 bases, with 11 bases left between them. The length of the CDR3 is 13 residues. Per the germline V gene, CDR1 is MGHDK and CDR2 is SYGVNS. The CDR3 nucleotides read TGTGCCAGCAGTGATCGAACTATTCATGAGCAGTTCTTC. This gives the protein CASSDRTIHEQFF.

V gene TRBV4-1 combines with J gene TRBJ1-3; D is possibly TRBD1 (5 bases). CDR1 MGHRA and CDR2 YSYEKL come from the germline V gene. V lost 0 bases and J 4 bases, leaving 10 bases between the germline ends. The CDR3 loop spans 15 amino acids. CDR3 coding DNA: TGCGCCAGCAGCCAAGAGGGAGGGGAGGGAAACACCATATATTTT. Its translation is CASSQEGGEGNTIYF.

The rearrangement joins TRBV9 to TRBJ2-3, with a tentative D call TRBD2 (6 bases). This CDR3 is built from 13 residues. Germline V gives CDR1 SGDLS, CDR2 YYNGEE. V was shortened by 2 bases and J by 5 bases, with 9 bases between the two germline ends. In DNA, the CDR3 is TGTGCCAGCAGCGTCGGTAGCGGAGATACGCAGTATTTT. This codes for CASSVGSGDTQYF.

This chain connects TRBV19 to TRBJ1-6, with 7 bases that match TRBD1. Trimming removed 5 bases from V and 7 bases from J; junction bases left unmatched: 11. From germline, CDR1 is LNHDA and CDR2 SQIVND (reference sequence). The CDR3 is 16 residues long. The CDR3 nucleotides are TGTGCCAGTAGTTCACGGCCGGGACAGAGAAATTCACCCCTCCACTTT. As protein: CASSSRPGQRNSPLHF.